A selection of T cell receptor beta chains follows, all from one sample in a study of blood T cell repertoires in COVID-19. Data came from immunoSEQ multiplex PCR; TCRdb stores just in-frame clones and leaves some out. The data hold approximately 180,000 clones, with around nine tenths observed a single time. The sample comprised peripheral blood. The receptors stem from a man aged 45-65 years with acute or convalescent COVID-19. CDR3s include the opening cysteine and the closing phenylalanine or tryptophan. Fields, in order: D gene, clone size, J gene, V gene, CDR3 DNA, CDR3 protein. A D gene is named only where the DNA matches it firmly. Clone size is given for some rows only: seen once, a few or many times, or a class if the clone is expanded.

D gene: .; clone size: .; J gene: TRBJ2-7; V gene: TRBV5-1; CDR3 DNA: TGCGCCAGCAGCCGAGAACCAGGGTCAAACTACGAGCAGTACTTC; CDR3 protein: CASSREPGSNYEQYF
D gene: .; clone size: .; J gene: TRBJ2-2; V gene: TRBV27; CDR3 DNA: TGTGCCAGCAGTCACTTGAACACCGGGGAGCTGTTTTTT; CDR3 protein: CASSHLNTGELFF
D gene: TRBD1; clone size: .; J gene: TRBJ1-4; V gene: TRBV3-1/TRBV3-2; CDR3 DNA: TGTGCCAGCAGCCACTCCGACAGCGGCGACAGGGGGCGGTACGGGTATGAAAAACTGTTTTTT; CDR3 protein: CASSHSDSGDRGRYGYEKLFF
D gene: TRBD1; clone size: .; J gene: TRBJ1-2; V gene: TRBV11-2; CDR3 DNA: TGTGCCAGCAGCCGGACAGGGACCCATTATGGCTACACCTTC; CDR3 protein: CASSRTGTHYGYTF
D gene: TRBD2; clone size: .; J gene: TRBJ2-1; V gene: TRBV2; CDR3 DNA: TGTGCCAGCAGTGATGGGACTAGCGCGGGGGAGCAGTTCTTC; CDR3 protein: CASSDGTSAGEQFF
D gene: .; clone size: .; J gene: TRBJ2-3; V gene: TRBV7-9; CDR3 DNA: TGTGCCAGCAGCACGATAGACTTGAACACAGATACGCAGTATTTT; CDR3 protein: CASSTIDLNTDTQYF
D gene: .; clone size: .; J gene: TRBJ1-2; V gene: TRBV5-4; CDR3 DNA: TGTGCCAGCAGCTTGATCTCCCGGACAGTGGACTATGGCTACACCTTC; CDR3 protein: CASSLISRTVDYGYTF
D gene: .; clone size: few; J gene: TRBJ1-2; V gene: TRBV5-4; CDR3 DNA: TGTGCCAGCAGCTTGTCGTACTATGGCTACACCTTC; CDR3 protein: CASSLSYYGYTF
D gene: .; clone size: few; J gene: TRBJ2-7; V gene: TRBV23-1; CDR3 DNA: TGCGCCAGCAGTCAAAATCTAGACCCAAAAAACGGGGTTTACGAGCAGTACTTC; CDR3 protein: CASSQNLDPKNGVYEQYF
D gene: .; clone size: .; J gene: TRBJ1-5; V gene: TRBV21-1; CDR3 DNA: TGTGCCAGCAGCAAAGACAAGCGCCAGCCCCAGCATTTT; CDR3 protein: CASSKDKRQPQHF
D gene: .; clone size: .; J gene: TRBJ1-2; V gene: TRBV4-3; CDR3 DNA: TGCGCCAGCAGCCAAGAGCGGCACCGGTCCTATGGCTACACCTTC; CDR3 protein: CASSQERHRSYGYTF
D gene: .; clone size: .; J gene: TRBJ2-1; V gene: TRBV6-5; CDR3 DNA: TGTGCCAGCAGCAGGAAGGGGGTAGTACGCAATGAGCAGTTCTTC; CDR3 protein: CASSRKGVVRNEQFF
D gene: .; clone size: .; J gene: TRBJ1-6; V gene: TRBV4-1; CDR3 DNA: TGCGCCAGCAGCCAAGATAGAGCGGGTAATTCACCCCTCCACTTT; CDR3 protein: CASSQDRAGNSPLHF
D gene: TRBD1; clone size: .; J gene: TRBJ1-2; V gene: TRBV28; CDR3 DNA: TGTGCCAGCAGTACAGGACAGGGGAACTATGGCTACACCTTC; CDR3 protein: CASSTGQGNYGYTF
D gene: .; clone size: .; J gene: TRBJ1-1; V gene: TRBV5-5; CDR3 DNA: TGTGCCAGCAGCTTGGTGGGGGGGTTGAATACGAACACTGAAGCTTTCTTT; CDR3 protein: CASSLVGGLNTNTEAFF
D gene: .; clone size: .; J gene: TRBJ2-6; V gene: TRBV9; CDR3 DNA: TGTGCCAGCAGCCAGGGAGGCTCTGGGGCCAACGTCCTGACTTTC; CDR3 protein: CASSQGGSGANVLTF
D gene: TRBD2; clone size: .; J gene: TRBJ2-3; V gene: TRBV4-2; CDR3 DNA: TGTGCCAGCAGCCACTTACTAGCGGGAGTTACAGATACGCAGTATTTT; CDR3 protein: CASSHLLAGVTDTQYF